A single sample is the source of the 16 T cell receptor beta chains below, sequenced in a study of blood T cell repertoires in COVID-19. Measured with immunoSEQ multiplex PCR; TCRdb has only the in-frame clones, and not every one. Of about 150,000 clones in the sample, 75% to 90% were seen once. Sequences were obtained from peripheral blood. The receptors come from a man in his 60s with active or convalescent COVID-19.

The chain employs TRBV28 and TRBJ2-7, with TRBD2 matching 10 bases. The CDR3 totals 14 residues. Per the germline V gene, CDR1 is MDHEN and CDR2 is SYDVKM. V trimming: 6 bases; J trimming: 0 bases; junction bases outside the gene matches: 2. Here the CDR3 DNA reads TGTGCCAGCAGCTCTAGCGGGAGCTCCTACGAGCAGTACTTC. Residues: CASSSSGSSYEQYF.

The chain uses TRBV7-3 and TRBJ2-3; 12 bases map to TRBD2. Per the germline V gene, CDR1 is SGHTA and CDR2 is FQGTGA. The CDR3 has 17 amino acids. After removal of 5 bases from V and 0 bases from J, the junction contained 6 bases not matched to a gene. CDR3 DNA: TGTGCCAGCAGCCCCCGGACTAGCGGGGCGAGCACAGATACGCAGTATTTT. Translated: CASSPRTSGASTDTQYF.

The chain uses TRBV7-2 and TRBJ1-2, with 9 bases identical to TRBD1. This CDR3 is built from 12 residues. The germline gives CDR1 SGHTA, CDR2 FQGNSA. J was trimmed by 10 bases and V by 1 base; bases with no gene match: 1. The CDR3 sequence is CASSLGQGDYTF. The CDR3 DNA reads TGTGCCAGCAGCTTAGGACAGGGGGACTACACCTTC.

The chain carries TRBV20-1 and TRBJ1-2; D call uncertain. The germline gives CDR1 DFQATT, CDR2 SNEGSKA (reference sequence). The V gene lost 3 bases and the J gene lost 2 bases, with 10 bases spanning the gap. The CDR3 sequence is 13 residues long. Here the CDR3 reads CSASGEENYGYTF. The DNA for the CDR3 is TGCAGTGCTAGTGGGGAGGAAAACTATGGCTACACCTTC.

This clone was counted a single time. The rearrangement uses TRBV28 and TRBJ2-7, with 10 bases that match TRBD2. V shed 5 bases, J shed 4 bases, and the junction held 11 bases outside the gene matches. From germline, CDR1 is MDHEN and CDR2 SYDVKM. The CDR3 runs 16 residues. CDR3 region: CASSQPLAGANYEQYF. CDR3 in DNA: TGTGCCAGCAGTCAACCGCTAGCGGGGGCTAATTACGAGCAGTACTTC.

This clone has more than one count but fewer than ten. The chain joins TRBV2 to TRBJ2-7, with TRBD1 matching 10 bases. V dropped 8 bases and J dropped 2; count of bases not matched to a gene: 6. The CDR3 is made up of 14 amino acids. Germline V lookup: CDR1 SNHLY, CDR2 FYNNEI. The CDR3 region has the DNA TGTGCCAGCCGAATGACAGGGGGCGCCTACGAGCAGTACTTC. Translation gives CASRMTGGAYEQYF.

A few counts support this clone. The V and J genes are TRBV7-9 and TRBJ2-5; D might be TRBD2 (6 bases). The CDR3 has 16 amino acids. V dropped 6 bases and J dropped 5 bases, with 22 bases sitting between them. The germline gives CDR1 SEHNR, CDR2 FQNEAQ (reference sequence). The CDR3 DNA sequence: TGTGCCAGCAGTTACCAGACAACTAGCCGGGGGGAGACCCAGTACTTC. Its translation: CASSYQTTSRGETQYF.

This clone was observed a single time. The genes are TRBV18 and TRBJ1-1; TRBD1 agrees at 9 bases. CDR1 and CDR2 from the germline V gene are KGHSH and LQKENI. This CDR3 region has 15 residues. V dropped 3 bases and J dropped 1; count of bases not matched to a gene: 3. CDR3 sequence (DNA): TGTGCCAGCTCACCCGGACAGGGGACGAACACTGAAGCTTTCTTT. The encoded protein is CASSPGQGTNTEAFF.

The chain uses TRBV28 and TRBJ1-2, with D perhaps TRBD1 (6 bases). The V and J ends lost 3 bases and 7 bases respectively, with 12 bases between them. Germline-derived CDR1 and CDR2 are MDHEN and SYDVKM. There are 13 residues in the CDR3. The CDR3 nucleotides read TGTGCCAGCAGTTTTGGGGGCGCAGGTGGCTACACCTTC. Translation gives CASSFGGAGGYTF.

The chain carries TRBV30 and TRBJ1-1, with D possibly matching TRBD1 (5 bases). Germline CDR1 and CDR2: GTSNPN and SVGIG (reference sequence). CDR3 length: 13 amino acids. V shed 4 bases and J shed 10 bases, with 19 bases lying between them. The CDR3, as DNA: TGTGCCTGGACCAGGGTCCTCGCGGGGGGAGCTTTCTTT. It encodes CAWTRVLAGGAFF.

The rearrangement links TRBV18 to TRBJ2-7, with a weak D call TRBD2 (6 bases). The CDR3 loop spans 14 amino acids. Trimming left V 4 bases short and J 1 base short, with 11 bases between. Per germline, CDR1 KGHSH and CDR2 LQKENI. The CDR3 DNA follows: TGTGCCAGCTCACAAGGGACTGCGTCCTACGAGCAGTACTTC. This codes for CASSQGTASYEQYF.

The V gene is TRBV28, the J gene TRBJ1-1, with D perhaps matching TRBD1 (5 bases). CDR3 length equals 14 residues. The germline CDR1 and CDR2 sequences are MDHEN and SYDVKM. Trimming removed 0 bases from V and 4 bases from J, with 9 bases in between. The CDR3 here is CASSLWTATTEAFF. CDR3 sequence (DNA): TGTGCCAGCAGTTTATGGACAGCCACCACTGAAGCTTTCTTT.

This sequence joins TRBV6-5 and TRBJ1-4, with 9 bases that match TRBD1. CDR1 is MNHEY, CDR2 SVGAGI, per germline. Germline trimming cut 6 bases from V and 3 bases from J; bases unmatched to any gene: 5. CDR3 length: 15 amino acids. Here the CDR3 reads CASRPGTGSNEKLFF. CDR3 sequence (DNA): TGTGCCAGCAGGCCCGGGACAGGGTCTAATGAAAAACTGTTTTTT.

The chain links TRBV19 to TRBJ2-2; D uncertain. Germline-derived CDR1 and CDR2 are LNHDA and SQIVND (reference sequence). Trimming shortened V by 5 bases and J by 4 bases, and 11 bases separated the two germline ends. The CDR3 is 14 residues long. CDR3 sequence: CASSPGVLTGELFF. In DNA, the CDR3 is TGTGCCAGTAGTCCCGGAGTACTCACCGGGGAGCTGTTTTTT. Using reference TRBV19 and TRBJ2-2 for the parts outside the CDR3, the full variable domain is DGGITQSPKYLFRKEGQNVTLSCEQNLNHDAMYWYRQDPGQGLRLIYYSQIVNDFQKGDIAEGYSVSREKKESFPLTVTSAQKNPTAFYLCASSPGVLTGELFFGEGSRLTVL.

The V and J genes are TRBV7-2 and TRBJ2-7, with a possible D match to TRBD2 (6 bases). The length of the CDR3 is 15 residues. Germline V gene lookup returns CDR1 SGHTA and CDR2 FQGNSA. Deletions cut 2 bases from V and 3 bases from J, with 14 bases between. CDR3 sequence reads: CASSLSLAYHYEQYF. CDR3 bases: TGTGCCAGCAGCTTATCTCTAGCGTACCACTACGAGCAGTACTTC.

This chain joins TRBV28 and TRBJ1-2, with a tentative D call TRBD1 (5 bases). Per germline, CDR1 MDHEN and CDR2 SYDVKM. The CDR3 consists of 15 residues. Trimming took off 1 base at V and 4 bases at J, with 13 bases between the two ends. The CDR3 DNA is TGTGCCAGCAGTTTATTAGGGGTTAGGGGCTATGGCTACACCTTC. This translates into CASSLLGVRGYGYTF.